Listed here are 14 T cell receptor beta chains from one sample, sequenced in a study of T cell changes during pregnancy in multiple sclerosis. Measured with immunoSEQ multiplex PCR; TCRdb has only the in-frame clones, and not every one. Of 65,000 to 90,000 clones in the sample, about 90% were seen once. Sample: PBMCs, taken in the first trimester of pregnancy. Receptor source: a female donor in good health, serving as a control in a pregnancy study. Some clones in this sample may be carry-over from other donors' samples.

The chain couples TRBV5-1 to TRBJ2-5, with 11 bases fitting TRBD2. The length of the CDR3 is 16 residues. J gave up 5 bases and V 0 bases, and 6 bases lay outside the gene matches. In germline, CDR1 is SGHRS, CDR2 YFSETQ. The CDR3 DNA is TGCGCCAGCAGCTTGGAACTAGCGGGAGCGTCGGAGACCCAGTACTTC. It is translated as CASSLELAGASETQYF.

Notes on this clone: The same CDR3 also results from other DNA sequences found in this sample. V usage is TRBV27 and J usage is TRBJ1-5, with D unresolved. Germline loops: CDR1 MNHEY, CDR2 SMNVEV (reference sequence). This CDR3 is built from 13 residues. The germline V and J ends were trimmed by 0 bases and 6 bases, with 6 bases remaining between them. In DNA, the CDR3 is TGTGCCAGCAGTTTATCAGGAGCTCAGCCCCAGCATTTT. Translated: CASSLSGAQPQHF.

The chain uses TRBV5-6 and TRBJ2-2; 9 nucleotides align to TRBD2. Germline V gene data show CDR1 as SGHDT and CDR2 as YYEEEE. V was clipped by 0 bases and J by 10 bases; unmatched bases: 7. The CDR3 has 15 residues. For the CDR3, the DNA is TGTGCCAGCAGCTTGGGGCTAGCGGGGATACAGGAGCTGTTTTTT. Its protein is CASSLGLAGIQELFF.

This clone appeared once. The CDR3 DNA follows: TGTGCCAGCAGTAACAACCTCGGGACAAATCTCTACGAGCAGTACTTC. Translating it yields CASSNNLGTNLYEQYF. This rearrangement joins TRBV27 to TRBJ2-7; a possible D gene is TRBD1 (6 bases). CDR1 MNHEY and CDR2 SMNVEV come from the germline V gene (reference sequence). Trimming pared 5 bases from V and 3 bases from J, leaving 20 bases between. The CDR3 runs to 16 residues.

The V call is TRBV7-6, the J call TRBJ1-4, with 7 bases aligning to TRBD1. Trimming cost V 5 bases and J 3 bases; bases outside gene matches: 3. CDR3 size: 14 residues. Germline lookup yields CDR1 SGHVS and CDR2 FNYEAQ. In nucleotides, the CDR3 is TGTGCCAGCAGCGTCAGGGGGTCTAATGAAAAACTGTTTTTT. Protein sequence: CASSVRGSNEKLFF.

This chain connects TRBV7-2 to TRBJ2-3; 11 positions agree with TRBD2. This CDR3 is built from 19 residues. Germline-derived CDR1 and CDR2 are SGHTA and FQGNSA. Trimming at V came to 2 bases and at J to 3 bases, leaving 13 bases not matched to a gene. The CDR3 DNA follows: TGTGCCAGCAGCTTAACACAGGGATTAGCTAGCGGGAGGACAGATACGCAGTATTTT. It is translated as CASSLTQGLASGRTDTQYF.

Details on this clone: This same CDR3 is encoded by further DNA sequences in the sample. This chain connects TRBV6-1 to TRBJ1-6; D unresolved. This CDR3 has 15 amino acids. Trimming shortened V by 0 bases and J by 3 bases, and 6 bases separated the two germline ends. Germline values: CDR1 MNHNS, CDR2 SASEGT. The CDR3 sequence is CASSEAGLYNSPLHF. As DNA, the CDR3 is TGTGCCAGCAGTGAAGCGGGCCTCTATAATTCACCCCTCCACTTT.

The CDR3 region is CASSLAGSQPQHF. CDR3 nucleotide sequence: TGTGCCAGCAGCTTAGCGGGGAGCCAGCCCCAGCATTTT. The J gene is TRBJ1-5, the V gene TRBV7-9; D is unclear. From germline, CDR1 is SEHNR and CDR2 FQNEAQ (reference sequence). The CDR3 consists of 13 residues. Trimming cost V 0 bases and J 7 bases, with 7 bases left between them.

This clone was counted a single time. The V call is TRBV7-9, the J call TRBJ2-1; 9 nucleotides match TRBD2. In germline, CDR1 is SEHNR, CDR2 FQNEAQ (reference sequence). This CDR3 region has 15 residues. V lost 2 bases, J lost 7 bases, and 6 bases stayed unmatched. The DNA for the CDR3 is TGTGCCAGCAGCTTACTCAGGACTAGCGAGAATGAGCAGTTCTTC. Its translation: CASSLLRTSENEQFF.

CDR3 DNA: TGTGCCAGCAGCCAAGATCTGACGCTAGCATACGGGGAGCTGTTTTTT. Protein sequence: CASSQDLTLAYGELFF. The chain carries TRBV14 and TRBJ2-2, with a possible D match to TRBD2 (5 bases). Germline V lookup: CDR1 SGHDN, CDR2 FVKESK. V was cut by 0 bases and J by 7 bases, with 15 bases left in between. The CDR3 sequence is 16 residues long.

The chain joins TRBV28 to TRBJ1-5; D is undetermined. The CDR3 runs 13 residues. Trimming cost V 5 bases and J 7 bases, with 12 bases left between them. The germline gives CDR1 MDHEN, CDR2 SYDVKM. CDR3 bases: TGTGCCAGCAGTCCGAGACTCGGGCAGCCCCAGCATTTT. Amino acids: CASSPRLGQPQHF.

The chain joins TRBV28 to TRBJ2-2; D remains ambiguous. Germline-derived CDR1 and CDR2 are MDHEN and SYDVKM. This CDR3 comprises 12 residues. V dropped 7 bases and J dropped 1 base, with 4 bases sitting between them. The CDR3 reads CASNRNTGELFF. The CDR3 coding sequence is TGTGCCAGCAACAGGAACACCGGGGAGCTGTTTTTT. Variable domain in full (rest from reference TRBV28 and TRBJ2-2): DVKVTQSSRYLVKRTGEKVFLECVQDMDHENMFWYRQDPGLGLRLIYFSYDVKMKEKGDIPEGYSVSREKKERFSLILESASTNQTSMYLCASNRNTGELFFGEGSRLTVL.

This chain joins TRBV7-9 and TRBJ1-6; D call uncertain. Germline V CDR1 and CDR2: SEHNR, FQNEAQ (reference sequence). This CDR3 comprises 14 residues. Trimming stripped 2 bases from V and 12 bases from J, with 14 bases between. The chain's CDR3 is CASSLTDVEGPLHF. CDR3 nucleotide sequence: TGTGCCAGCAGCTTAACAGACGTCGAGGGACCCCTCCACTTT.

This sequence joins TRBV5-8 and TRBJ2-1; D is possibly TRBD2 (5 bases). Per germline, CDR1 SGHTS and CDR2 YDEGEE. The CDR3 has 13 amino acids. The V and J ends lost 2 bases and 9 bases respectively, with 12 bases between them. The CDR3 bases are TGTGCCAGCAGCTTTACTAGTGGTGGTGAGCAGTTCTTC. The encoded protein is CASSFTSGGEQFF.